The 18 T cell receptor beta chains below were found in one sample sequenced in a study of T cell responses to AZD1222 COVID-19 vaccine. Sequenced by immunoSEQ multiplex PCR; TCRdb stores in-frame clones only, minus some. The table records fewer than 70,000 clones, roughly 80% of them present only once. This material consisted of peripheral blood, taken 28 days after the second AZD1222 dose. All receptors come from an adult who received the AZD1222 COVID-19 vaccine.

This clone was recorded once. V and J are TRBV19 and TRBJ1-1; a possible D gene is TRBD1 (6 bases). V lost 9 bases to trimming and J lost 5 bases, with 10 bases between them. This CDR3 comprises 11 residues. CDR1 LNHDA and CDR2 SQIVND come from the germline V gene (reference sequence). The CDR3 coding sequence is TGTGCCAGCTCGGGGGCTACTGAAGCTTTCTTT. It specifies CASSGATEAFF.

The chain has TRBV9 and TRBJ2-7; 7 bases align to TRBD1. The CDR3 length is 15 residues. Germline lookup yields CDR1 SGDLS and CDR2 YYNGEE. V dropped 0 bases and J dropped 4; count of bases not matched to a gene: 7. The CDR3 DNA sequence: TGTGCCAGCAGCGTAGGACAGGGCCCCTCTTACGAGCAGTACTTC. It is translated as CASSVGQGPSYEQYF.

The chain carries TRBV6-5 and TRBJ2-7; TRBD2 matches at 9 bases. This CDR3 is 14 amino acids long. V was clipped by 5 bases and J by 2 bases; unmatched bases: 4. CDR1 is MNHEY, CDR2 SVGAGI, per germline. The DNA of the CDR3 is TGTGCCAGCAGTCGAGCGGGGGGCCCCTACGAGCAGTACTTC. Amino acid sequence: CASSRAGGPYEQYF.

This clone was observed a few times. The chain uses TRBV5-6 and TRBJ1-2; 8 positions agree with TRBD1. This CDR3 has 15 amino acids. The ends lost 0 bases at V and 4 bases at J; junction bases unmatched: 5. CDR1 and CDR2 from the germline V gene are SGHDT and YYEEEE. The CDR3 spells CASSLARGPFYGYTF. Written as DNA, the CDR3 is TGTGCCAGCAGCTTGGCCAGGGGGCCCTTCTATGGCTACACCTTC.

This chain joins TRBV21-1 and TRBJ2-4; TRBD2 is taken as the D call from the table, unchecked against the DNA. TRBV21-1 is flagged as a pseudogene. The CDR3 extends over 21 amino acids. CDR3: CASSRELAGGVGGRAKNIQYF. DNA of the CDR3: TGTGCCAGCAGCAGGGAACTAGCGGGGGGCGTGGGTGGTAGGGCCAAAAACATTCAGTACTTC.

This chain joins TRBV30 and TRBJ1-2; possible D gene TRBD1, 6 bases. Germline V lookup: CDR1 GTSNPN, CDR2 SVGIG (reference sequence). This CDR3 spans 13 amino acids. Deletions cut 2 bases from V and 8 bases from J, with 15 bases between. The CDR3 region is CAWSRAGVEGYTF. The CDR3 DNA reads TGTGCCTGGAGTAGGGCAGGGGTTGAGGGCTACACCTTC. The variable domain in full, with the rest retrieved from reference TRBV30 and TRBJ1-2, is SQTIHQWPATLVQPVGSPLSLECTVEGTSNPNLYWYRQAAGRGLQLLFYSVGIGQISSEVPQNLSASRPQDRQFILSSKKLLLSDSGFYLCAWSRAGVEGYTFGSGTRLTVV.

V gene TRBV12-5 combines with J gene TRBJ2-5; 7 nucleotides line up with TRBD1. Germline CDR1 LGHNT, CDR2 FRNRAP. V lost 1 base to trimming and J lost 2 bases; unmatched junction nucleotides: 1. CDR3 length equals 14 residues. The CDR3 DNA sequence: TGTGCTAGTGGTTTGGGACAGGGTCAAGAGACCCAGTACTTC. Amino acids: CASGLGQGQETQYF.

This clone was counted once. The chain is built from TRBV9 and TRBJ2-1; D possibly corresponds to TRBD2 (6 bases). V lost 0 bases and J lost 3, with 10 bases in between. This CDR3 spans 15 amino acids. CDR1 is SGDLS, CDR2 YYNGEE, per germline. The CDR3, as DNA: TGTGCCAGCAGCGTAGGGCGGGGTTTCTACAATGAGCAGTTCTTC. Translating it yields CASSVGRGFYNEQFF.

Only one count was recorded for this clone. J is TRBJ1-5 and V is TRBV3-1 (or the pseudogene TRBV3-2), with D perhaps matching TRBD1 (5 bases). CDR3 length equals 16 residues. In germline, CDR1 is LGHDT, CDR2 YNNKEL (reference sequence). Trimming removed 0 bases at V and 2 bases at J, with 11 bases between. DNA for the CDR3: TGTGCCAGCAGCCAAGATCTCAGGGTGGGCAATCAGCCCCAGCATTTT. Protein: CASSQDLRVGNQPQHF.

The rearrangement links TRBV30 to TRBJ1-3, with D possibly being TRBD1 (6 bases). Per germline, CDR1 GTSNPN and CDR2 SVGIG (reference sequence). Trimming stripped 5 bases from V and 2 bases from J, with 16 bases between. The CDR3 length is 15 residues. CDR3: CAWGVDWGPGNTIYF. The DNA of the CDR3 is TGTGCCTGGGGGGTGGACTGGGGGCCTGGAAACACCATATATTTT.

The chain is built from TRBV12-2 and TRBJ1-4; no check of the table's D call, TRBD1, against the DNA was made. TRBV12-2 is a listed pseudogene. This CDR3 is built from 13 residues. The CDR3 DNA reads TGTGCAAGTCGCTTAGTGGACAGGTTGGAACTGTTTTTT. This sequence encodes CASRLVDRLELFF.

V and J are TRBV19 and TRBJ1-1; D uncertain. Germline CDR1 and CDR2: LNHDA and SQIVND (reference sequence). The CDR3 totals 16 residues. Trimming removed 6 bases from V and 1 base from J, with 18 bases in between. CDR3 nucleotide sequence: TGTGCCAGTAGCCCTCATGGCAAGGTGAGGAACACTGAAGCTTTCTTT. It yields the protein CASSPHGKVRNTEAFF.

The J gene is TRBJ1-1, the V gene TRBV6-5; 9 positions match TRBD1. The CDR3 runs to 15 residues. From germline, CDR1 is MNHEY and CDR2 SVGAGI. J lost 8 bases, V lost 5 bases, and 12 bases had no gene match. The chain's CDR3 is CASSNSWGGTGEAFF. The CDR3 coding sequence is TGTGCCAGCAGTAATAGTTGGGGCGGGACAGGGGAAGCTTTCTTT.

About this clone: The identical CDR3 is also encoded by other nucleotide sequences in the sample. The chain recombines TRBV19 with TRBJ2-5; 7 bases are a match to TRBD1. Trimming took 5 bases from V and 4 from J; bases not matched to a gene: 4. The CDR3 length is 13 residues. The germline V gene encodes CDR1 LNHDA and CDR2 SQIVND (reference sequence). In DNA, the CDR3 is TGTGCCAGTAGTCCCGACAGGGTAGAGACCCAGTACTTC. Its protein is CASSPDRVETQYF.

The V and J genes are TRBV7-9 and TRBJ1-1, with D hard to call. This CDR3 spans 16 amino acids. The germline CDR1 and CDR2 sequences are SEHNR and FQNEAQ (reference sequence). Trimming stripped 6 bases from V and 5 bases from J, with 22 bases between. CDR3: CASRSISDVFWTEAFF. The CDR3 DNA is TGTGCCAGCAGGTCCATCTCGGACGTCTTCTGGACTGAAGCTTTCTTT.

The rearrangement links TRBV7-9 to TRBJ2-7; D remains unclear. The CDR3 covers 15 residues. Germline CDR1 is SEHNR and CDR2 is FQNEAQ (reference sequence). V lost 4 bases, J lost 0 bases, and 13 bases lay in between. This CDR3 reads CASSYPGYSSYEQYF. Here the CDR3 DNA reads TGTGCCAGCAGCTATCCAGGCTATAGCTCCTACGAGCAGTACTTC.

The chain has TRBV6-5 and TRBJ1-6, with D perhaps matching TRBD1 (5 bases). The germline CDR1 and CDR2 sequences are MNHEY and SVGAGI. This CDR3 is 14 amino acids long. V lost 5 bases and J lost 5, with 10 bases in between. CDR3: CASSPGTDNSPLHF. In DNA form, the CDR3 reads TGTGCCAGCAGTCCCGGGACGGATAATTCACCCCTCCACTTT.

The chain is built from TRBV5-5 and TRBJ1-3, with TRBD1 matching over 12 bases. Per germline, CDR1 SGHKS and CDR2 YYEKEE (reference sequence). V lost 3 bases, J lost 6 bases, and 10 bases stayed unmatched. There are 17 residues in the CDR3. The CDR3 spells CASSSGTGGFRENTIYF. In DNA form, the CDR3 reads TGTGCCAGCAGCTCCGGGACAGGGGGCTTCAGAGAAAACACCATATATTTT. Full variable domain (remainder filled in from reference TRBV5-5 and TRBJ1-3): DAGVTQSPTHLIKTRGQQVTLRCSPISGHKSVSWYQQVLGQGPQFIFQYYEKEERGRGNFPDRFSARQFPNYSSELNVNALLLGDSALYLCASSSGTGGFRENTIYFGEGSWLTVV.